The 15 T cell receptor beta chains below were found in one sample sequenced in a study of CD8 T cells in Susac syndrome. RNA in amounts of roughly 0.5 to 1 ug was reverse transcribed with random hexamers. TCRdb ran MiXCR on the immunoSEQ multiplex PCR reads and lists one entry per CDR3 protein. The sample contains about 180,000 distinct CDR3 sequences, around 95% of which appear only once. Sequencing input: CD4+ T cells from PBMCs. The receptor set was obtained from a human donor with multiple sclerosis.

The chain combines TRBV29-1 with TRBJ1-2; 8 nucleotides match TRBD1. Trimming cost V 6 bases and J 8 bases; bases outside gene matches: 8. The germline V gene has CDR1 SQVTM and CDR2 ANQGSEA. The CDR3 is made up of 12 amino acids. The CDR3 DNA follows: TGCAGCGTGCAAACAGGGGGAGGAGGCTACACCTTC. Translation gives CSVQTGGGGYTF. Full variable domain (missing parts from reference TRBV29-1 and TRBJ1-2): SAVISQKPSRDICQRGTSLTIQCQVDSQVTMMFWYRQQPGQSLTLIATANQGSEATYESGFVIDKFPISRPNLTFSTLTVSNMSPEDSSIYLCSVQTGGGGYTFGSGTRLTVV.

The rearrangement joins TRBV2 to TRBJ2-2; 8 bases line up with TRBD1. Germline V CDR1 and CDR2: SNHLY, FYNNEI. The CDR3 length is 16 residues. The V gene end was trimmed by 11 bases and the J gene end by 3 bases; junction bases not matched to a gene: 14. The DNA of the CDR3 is TGTGCCGGACGACAGGGGAAGACTTCGGACACCGGGGAGCTGTTTTTT. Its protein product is CAGRQGKTSDTGELFF.

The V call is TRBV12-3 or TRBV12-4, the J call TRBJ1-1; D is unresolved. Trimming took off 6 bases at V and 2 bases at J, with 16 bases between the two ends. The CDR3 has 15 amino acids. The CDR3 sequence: CASSPRAQTNTEAFF. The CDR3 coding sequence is TGTGCCAGCAGCCCCCGTGCCCAGACTAACACTGAAGCTTTCTTT.

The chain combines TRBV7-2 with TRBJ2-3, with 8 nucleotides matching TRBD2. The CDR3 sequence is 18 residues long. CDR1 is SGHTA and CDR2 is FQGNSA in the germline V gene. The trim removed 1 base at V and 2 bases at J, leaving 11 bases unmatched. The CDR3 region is CASSLDPPGLGFTDTQYF. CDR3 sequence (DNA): TGTGCCAGCAGCTTAGACCCCCCGGGACTAGGATTCACAGATACGCAGTATTTT.

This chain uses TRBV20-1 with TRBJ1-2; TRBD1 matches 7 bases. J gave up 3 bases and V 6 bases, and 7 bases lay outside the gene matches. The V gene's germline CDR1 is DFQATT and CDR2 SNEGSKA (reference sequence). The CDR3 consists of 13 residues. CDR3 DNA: TGCAGTGCCCCAGCCCAGGGGGACTATGGCTACACCTTC. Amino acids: CSAPAQGDYGYTF.

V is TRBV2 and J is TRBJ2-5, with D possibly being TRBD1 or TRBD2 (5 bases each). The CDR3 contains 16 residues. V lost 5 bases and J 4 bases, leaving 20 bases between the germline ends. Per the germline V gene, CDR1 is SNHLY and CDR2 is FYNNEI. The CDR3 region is CASSSRGPVIGETQYF. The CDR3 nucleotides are TGTGCCAGCAGTTCGAGGGGCCCAGTTATTGGAGAGACCCAGTACTTC.

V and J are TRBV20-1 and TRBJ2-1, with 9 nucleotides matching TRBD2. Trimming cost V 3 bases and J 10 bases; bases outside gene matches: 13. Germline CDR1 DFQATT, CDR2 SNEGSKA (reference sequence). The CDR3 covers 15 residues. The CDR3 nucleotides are TGCAGTGCTAGGACAATCGGACTAGCGTTATCCGAGCAGTTCTTC. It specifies CSARTIGLALSEQFF.

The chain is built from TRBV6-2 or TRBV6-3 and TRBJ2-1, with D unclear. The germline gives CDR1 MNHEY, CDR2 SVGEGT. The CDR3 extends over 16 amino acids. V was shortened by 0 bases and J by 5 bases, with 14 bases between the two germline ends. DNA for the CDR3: TGTGCCAGCAGTTACTCGAGTCGGAGCATTAACAATGAGCAGTTCTTC. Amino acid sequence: CASSYSSRSINNEQFF.

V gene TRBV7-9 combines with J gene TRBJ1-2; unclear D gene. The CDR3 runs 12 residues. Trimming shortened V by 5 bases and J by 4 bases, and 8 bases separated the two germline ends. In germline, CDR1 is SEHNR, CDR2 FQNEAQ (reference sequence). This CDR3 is CASSGQTYGYTF. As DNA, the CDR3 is TGTGCCAGCAGCGGGCAGACCTATGGCTACACCTTC.

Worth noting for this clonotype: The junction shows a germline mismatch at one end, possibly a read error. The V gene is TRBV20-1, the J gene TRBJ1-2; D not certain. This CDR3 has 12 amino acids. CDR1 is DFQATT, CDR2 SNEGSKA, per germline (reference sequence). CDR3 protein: CSARDRPGRPLF. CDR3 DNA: TGCAGTGCTAGAGATCGGCCCGGACGGCCCCTCTTC.

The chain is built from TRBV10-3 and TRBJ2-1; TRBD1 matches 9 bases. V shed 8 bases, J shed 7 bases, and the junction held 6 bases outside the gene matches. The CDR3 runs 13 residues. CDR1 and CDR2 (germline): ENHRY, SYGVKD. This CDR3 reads CAIRDRDLNEQFF. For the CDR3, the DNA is TGTGCCATCCGGGACAGGGACCTGAATGAGCAGTTCTTC.

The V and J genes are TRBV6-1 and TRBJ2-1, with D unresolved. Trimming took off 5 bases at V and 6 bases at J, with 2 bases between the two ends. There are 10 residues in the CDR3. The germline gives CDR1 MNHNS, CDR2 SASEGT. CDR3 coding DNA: TGTGCCAGCAGTATCAATGAGCAGTTCTTC. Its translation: CASSINEQFF.

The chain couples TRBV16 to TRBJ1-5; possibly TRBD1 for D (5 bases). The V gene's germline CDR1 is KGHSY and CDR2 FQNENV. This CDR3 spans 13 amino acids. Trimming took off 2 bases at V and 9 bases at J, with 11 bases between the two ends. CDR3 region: CASSQGTPMPQHF. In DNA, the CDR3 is TGTGCCAGCAGCCAAGGGACCCCCATGCCCCAGCATTTT.

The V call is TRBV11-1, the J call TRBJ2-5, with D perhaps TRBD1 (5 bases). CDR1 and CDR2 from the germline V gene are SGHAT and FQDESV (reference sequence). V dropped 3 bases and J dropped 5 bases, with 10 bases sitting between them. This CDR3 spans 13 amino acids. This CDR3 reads CASSFYQGETQYF. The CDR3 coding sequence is TGTGCCAGCAGCTTTTACCAGGGCGAGACCCAGTACTTC.

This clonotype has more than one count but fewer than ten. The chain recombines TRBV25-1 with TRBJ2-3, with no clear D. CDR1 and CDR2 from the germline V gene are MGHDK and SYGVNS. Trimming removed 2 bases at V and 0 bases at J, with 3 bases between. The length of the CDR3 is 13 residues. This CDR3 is CASSEASTDTQYF. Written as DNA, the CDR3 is TGTGCCAGCAGTGAAGCTAGCACAGATACGCAGTATTTT.